What follows is one T cell receptor beta chain and its context. Its antigen is still unknown. Coverage ceases 3 residues before the CDR3 finishes, and the germline J gene fills in the end. TCRdb's table, derived via immunoSEQ multiplex PCR, lists solely in-frame clones and lacks some. Recorded for this sample: about 48,000 clones. The data originate from a study of Tregs in tolerant kidney transplant recipients. Looking at the study overall: Mixed chimerism was transient after nonmyeloablative marrow transplants from related graft donors.

Study-wide results and limits: Antigen-driven expansion was suggested because donor-specific Tregs expanded more than all Tregs in tolerant patients.

Trimming cost V 2 bases and J 5 bases, with 16 bases left between them. The CDR3 has 15 residues. In germline, CDR1 is MNHNS, CDR2 SASEGT. Unstimulated Tregs (CD4+CD25+CD127-) and CD4+CD25- non-Tregs were sorted from PBMCs. The chain links TRBV6-1 to TRBJ2-7, with D perhaps matching TRBD1 (5 bases). The TCR comes from a human donor who received a combined kidney and bone marrow transplant. Source: CD4+ T cells from blood, taken before the transplant. The CDR3 is CASSEWKRGSDEQYF. The sequenced CDR3 bases are TGTGCCAGCAGTGAATGGAAAAGGGGATCCGACGAG.